The source of this TCR beta chain is a study of T cells in Graves' hyperthyroidism and ophthalmopathy. V shed 3 bases and J shed 7 bases, with 13 bases lying between them. The V gene's germline CDR1 is DFQATT and CDR2 SNEGSKA (reference sequence). The CDR3 loop spans 13 amino acids. TCR beta CDR3 regions were amplified from RNA transcripts. Primed by the HTBI set, a first-round RT-PCR was run on the TCR CDR3. TCRdb analysed the multiplex PCR reads with MiXCR anew, one entry per CDR3 protein. The sample records 200,000 to 250,000 distinct CDR3 sequences, about 16% being singletons. The sequenced sample consisted of blood. The chain combines TRBV20-1 with TRBJ2-1; D remains ambiguous. The receptor comes from a man aged 35 to 55 with Graves' hyperthyroidism. Here the CDR3 DNA reads TGCAGTGCTAGTTCACCCATGGGGAATGAGCAGTTCTTC. Residues: CSASSPMGNEQFF.